This T cell receptor (beta chain) was found in a study of T cells after yellow fever vaccination. Findings and limits, study-wide: Most primary-vaccination clones reappeared after the booster (just under 98% CD4, roughly 88% CD8).

The CDR3 extends over 14 amino acids. The V segment lost 5 bases and the J segment 5 bases; nucleotides outside the gene matches: 5. Germline V gene sequence: CDR1 SGHTA, CDR2 FQGTGA. Via MiXCR, TCRdb re-called the 5' RACE reads, giving one row per CDR3 protein. In the table there are 310,000 or so distinct CDR3 sequences, more than 3% of which are singletons. This clonotype was picked up a small number of times. Its antigen is still unknown. The V and J genes are TRBV7-3 and TRBJ2-1, with 8 bases that match TRBD2. The TCR comes from a man between 18 and 35 years old who received the YFV17D yellow fever vaccine. Sequences were derived from PBMCs, sampled on the day of the yellow fever booster vaccination. The CDR3 is CASSPGGVDNEQFF. DNA for the CDR3: TGTGCCAGCAGCCCCGGGGGGGTTGACAATGAGCAGTTCTTC.